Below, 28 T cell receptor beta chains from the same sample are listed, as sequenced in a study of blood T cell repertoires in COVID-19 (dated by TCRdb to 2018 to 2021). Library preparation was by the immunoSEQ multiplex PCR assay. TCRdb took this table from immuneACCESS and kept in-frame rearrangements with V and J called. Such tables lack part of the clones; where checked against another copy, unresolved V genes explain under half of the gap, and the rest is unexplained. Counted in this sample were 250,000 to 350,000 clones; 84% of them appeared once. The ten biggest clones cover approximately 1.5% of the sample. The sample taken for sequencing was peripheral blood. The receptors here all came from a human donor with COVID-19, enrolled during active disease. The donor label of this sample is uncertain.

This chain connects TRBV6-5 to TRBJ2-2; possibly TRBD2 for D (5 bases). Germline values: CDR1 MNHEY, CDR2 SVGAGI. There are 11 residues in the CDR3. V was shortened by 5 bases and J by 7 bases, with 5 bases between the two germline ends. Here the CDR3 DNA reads TGTGCCAGCAGTCGGGACGGGGAGCTGTTTTTT. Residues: CASSRDGELFF.

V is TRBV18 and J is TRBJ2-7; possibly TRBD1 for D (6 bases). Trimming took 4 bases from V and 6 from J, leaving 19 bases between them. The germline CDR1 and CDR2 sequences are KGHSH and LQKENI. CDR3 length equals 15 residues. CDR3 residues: CASSQTRGTGLEQYF. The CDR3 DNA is TGTGCCAGCTCACAAACCCGGGGTACAGGGCTCGAGCAGTACTTC.

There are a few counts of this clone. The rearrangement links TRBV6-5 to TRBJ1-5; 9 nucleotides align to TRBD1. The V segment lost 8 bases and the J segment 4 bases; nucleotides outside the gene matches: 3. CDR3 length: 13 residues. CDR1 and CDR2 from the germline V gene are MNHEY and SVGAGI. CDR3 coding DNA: TGTGCCAGCGGAGGGACAGGGAATCAGCCCCAGCATTTT. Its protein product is CASGGTGNQPQHF.

Written as DNA, the CDR3 is TGTGCCAGCAGTGAAGCGAACGGAGGAACTGAAGCTTTCTTT. Its protein product is CASSEANGGTEAFF. The V gene is TRBV2, the J gene TRBJ1-1; D is unresolved. V was cut by 0 bases and J by 5 bases, with 10 bases left in between. The CDR3 is 14 residues long. Germline V CDR1 and CDR2: SNHLY, FYNNEI. Using reference TRBV2 and TRBJ1-1 for the parts outside the CDR3, the full variable domain is EPEVTQTPSHQVTQMGQEVILRCVPISNHLYFYWYRQILGQKVEFLVSFYNNEISEKSEIFDDQFSVERPDGSNFTLKIRSTKLEDSAMYFCASSEANGGTEAFFGQGTRLTVV.

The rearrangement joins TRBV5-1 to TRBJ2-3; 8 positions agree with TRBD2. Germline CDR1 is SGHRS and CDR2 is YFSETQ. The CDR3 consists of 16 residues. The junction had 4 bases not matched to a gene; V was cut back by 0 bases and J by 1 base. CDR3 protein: CASSLATGGGTDTQYF. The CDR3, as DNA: TGCGCCAGCAGCTTGGCCACGGGAGGGGGCACAGATACGCAGTATTTT.

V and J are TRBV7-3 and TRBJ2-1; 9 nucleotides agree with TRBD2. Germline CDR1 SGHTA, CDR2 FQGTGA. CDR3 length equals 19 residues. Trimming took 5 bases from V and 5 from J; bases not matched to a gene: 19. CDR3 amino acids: CASSARPGLATSLNNEQFF. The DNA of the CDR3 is TGTGCCAGCAGCGCGCGGCCGGGACTAGCCACTTCTCTCAACAATGAGCAGTTCTTC.

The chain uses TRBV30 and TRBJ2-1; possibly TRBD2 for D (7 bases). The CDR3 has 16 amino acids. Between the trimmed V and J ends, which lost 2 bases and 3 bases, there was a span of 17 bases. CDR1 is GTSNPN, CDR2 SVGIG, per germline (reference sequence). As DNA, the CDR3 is TGTGCCTGGAGTCCTGGAGGGGGGGCTAGCTACAATGAGCAGTTCTTC. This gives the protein CAWSPGGGASYNEQFF.

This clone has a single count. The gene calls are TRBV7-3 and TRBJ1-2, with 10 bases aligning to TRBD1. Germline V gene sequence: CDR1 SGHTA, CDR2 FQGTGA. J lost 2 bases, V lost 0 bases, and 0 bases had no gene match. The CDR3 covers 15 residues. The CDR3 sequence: CASSLTGQGNYGYTF. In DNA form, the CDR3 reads TGTGCCAGCAGCTTAACGGGACAGGGGAACTATGGCTACACCTTC.

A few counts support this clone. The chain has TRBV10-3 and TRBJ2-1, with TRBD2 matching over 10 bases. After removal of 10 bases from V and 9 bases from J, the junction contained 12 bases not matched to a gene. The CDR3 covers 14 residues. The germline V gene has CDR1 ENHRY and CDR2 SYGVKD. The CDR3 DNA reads TGTGCCACCCAAGGACTAGCGGAATACGGTGAGCAGTTCTTC. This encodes CATQGLAEYGEQFF.

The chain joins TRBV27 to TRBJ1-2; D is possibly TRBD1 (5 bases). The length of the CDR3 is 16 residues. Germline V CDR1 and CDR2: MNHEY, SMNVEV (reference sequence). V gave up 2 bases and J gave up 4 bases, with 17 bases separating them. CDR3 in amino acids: CASSLKSTVLIYGYTF. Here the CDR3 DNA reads TGTGCCAGCAGTTTAAAGTCGACAGTACTAATCTATGGCTACACCTTC.

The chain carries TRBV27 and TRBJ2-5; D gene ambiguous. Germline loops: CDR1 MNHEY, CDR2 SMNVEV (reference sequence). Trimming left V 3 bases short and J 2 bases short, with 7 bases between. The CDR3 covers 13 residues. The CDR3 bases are TGTGCCAGCAGTTTTGGTAGACAAGAGACCCAGTACTTC. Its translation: CASSFGRQETQYF.

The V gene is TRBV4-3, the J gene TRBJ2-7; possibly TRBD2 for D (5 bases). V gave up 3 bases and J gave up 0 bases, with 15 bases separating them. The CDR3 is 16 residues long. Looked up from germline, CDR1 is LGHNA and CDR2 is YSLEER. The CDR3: CASSHDTSRGSYEQYF. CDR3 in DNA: TGCGCCAGCAGCCACGACACGTCACGGGGCTCCTACGAGCAGTACTTC.

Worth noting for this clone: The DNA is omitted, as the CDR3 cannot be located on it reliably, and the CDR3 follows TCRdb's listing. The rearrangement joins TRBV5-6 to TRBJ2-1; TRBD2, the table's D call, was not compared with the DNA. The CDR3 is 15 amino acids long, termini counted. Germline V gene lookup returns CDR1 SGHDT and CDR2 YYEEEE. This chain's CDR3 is CASSFGRGTSGRVFF.

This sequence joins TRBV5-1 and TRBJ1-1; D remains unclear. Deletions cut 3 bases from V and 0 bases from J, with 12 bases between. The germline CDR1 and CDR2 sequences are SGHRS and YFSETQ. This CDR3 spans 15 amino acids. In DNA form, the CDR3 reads TGCGCCAGCAGCTCAGCGGGTACCGTGAACACTGAAGCTTTCTTT. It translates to CASSSAGTVNTEAFF. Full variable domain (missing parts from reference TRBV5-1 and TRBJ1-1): KAGVTQTPRYLIKTRGQQVTLSCSPISGHRSVSWYQQTPGQGLQFLFEYFSETQRNKGNFPGRFSGRQFSNSRSEMNVSTLELGDSALYLCASSSAGTVNTEAFFGQGTRLTVV.

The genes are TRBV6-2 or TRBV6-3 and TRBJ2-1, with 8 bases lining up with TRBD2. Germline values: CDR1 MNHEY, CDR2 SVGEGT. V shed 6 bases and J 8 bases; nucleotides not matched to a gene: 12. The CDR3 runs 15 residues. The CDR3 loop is CASSRPGGPVHEQFF. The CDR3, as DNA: TGTGCCAGCAGCCGGCCGGGAGGGCCAGTCCATGAGCAGTTCTTC.

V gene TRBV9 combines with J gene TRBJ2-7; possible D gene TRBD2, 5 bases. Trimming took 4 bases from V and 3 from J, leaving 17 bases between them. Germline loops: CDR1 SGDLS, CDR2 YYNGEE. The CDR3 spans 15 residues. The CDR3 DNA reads TGTGCCAGCAGCCCAGCAGACAATAGCGACTACGAGCAGTACTTC. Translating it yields CASSPADNSDYEQYF. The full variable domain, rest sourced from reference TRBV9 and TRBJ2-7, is DSGVTQTPKHLITATGQRVTLRCSPRSGDLSVYWYQQSLDQGLQFLIQYYNGEERAKGNILERFSAQQFPDLHSELNLSSLELGDSALYFCASSPADNSDYEQYFGPGTRLTVT.

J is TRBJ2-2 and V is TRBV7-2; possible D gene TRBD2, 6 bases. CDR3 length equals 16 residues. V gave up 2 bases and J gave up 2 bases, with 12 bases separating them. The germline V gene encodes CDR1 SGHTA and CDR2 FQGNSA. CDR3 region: CASSLNGGLNTGELFF. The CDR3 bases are TGTGCCAGCAGCTTAAACGGGGGTCTTAACACCGGGGAGCTGTTTTTT. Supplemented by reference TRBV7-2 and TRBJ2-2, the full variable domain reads GAGVSQSPSNKVTEKGKDVELRCDPISGHTALYWYRQSLGQGLEFLIYFQGNSAPDKSGLPSDRFSAERTGGSVSTLTIQRTQQEDSAVYLCASSLNGGLNTGELFFGEGSRLTVL.

CDR3 sequence reads: CASSFRGPLPNQPQHF. The CDR3 DNA reads TGTGCCAGCAGCTTCAGGGGCCCACTACCCAATCAGCCCCAGCATTTT. V and J are TRBV5-6 and TRBJ1-5, with D possibly TRBD1 on 6 matching bases. The CDR3 consists of 16 residues. V lost 2 bases and J lost 3, with 15 bases in between. CDR1 and CDR2 (germline): SGHDT, YYEEEE.

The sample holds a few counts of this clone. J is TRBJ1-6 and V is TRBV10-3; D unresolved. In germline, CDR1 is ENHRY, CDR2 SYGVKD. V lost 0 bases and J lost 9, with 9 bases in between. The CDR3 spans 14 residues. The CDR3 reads CAISESKQSSPLHF. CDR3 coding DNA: TGTGCCATCAGTGAGTCGAAACAGAGTTCACCCCTCCACTTT.

The DNA of the CDR3 is TGTGCCAGCAGCGGCCGGAGTGCCAACACCGGGGAGCTGTTTTTT. Residues: CASSGRSANTGELFF. The chain is built from TRBV9 and TRBJ2-2; D ambiguous. The CDR3 is 15 residues long. With 3 bases removed from V and 2 bases from J, the gap between germline ends came to 11 bases. The germline gives CDR1 SGDLS, CDR2 YYNGEE. The full variable domain, with the rest looked up from reference TRBV9 and TRBJ2-2, is DSGVTQTPKHLITATGQRVTLRCSPRSGDLSVYWYQQSLDQGLQFLIQYYNGEERAKGNILERFSAQQFPDLHSELNLSSLELGDSALYFCASSGRSANTGELFFGEGSRLTVL.

CDR3 nucleotide sequence: TGTGCCAGCAGCGCACAGGGGGATCTCACTGAAGCTTTCTTT. It specifies CASSAQGDLTEAFF. The rearrangement links TRBV7-3 to TRBJ1-1, with 8 bases matching TRBD1. Trimming cost V 5 bases and J 4 bases; bases outside gene matches: 6. This CDR3 has 14 amino acids. Germline values: CDR1 SGHTA, CDR2 FQGTGA.

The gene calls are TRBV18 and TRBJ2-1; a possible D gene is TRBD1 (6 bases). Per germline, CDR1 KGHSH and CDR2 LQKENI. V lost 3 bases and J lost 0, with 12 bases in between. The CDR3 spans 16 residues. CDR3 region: CASSPRSDSSYNEQFF. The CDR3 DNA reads TGTGCCAGCTCACCCCGATCGGACAGCTCCTACAATGAGCAGTTCTTC.

The CDR3 DNA sequence: TGTGCCAGTGGTAGCGGGCCGGGGGATACGCAGTATTTT. This gives the protein CASGSGPGDTQYF. The chain uses TRBV19 and TRBJ2-3; 7 bases map to TRBD2. J lost 6 bases, V lost 8 bases, and 8 bases had no gene match. The CDR3 runs 13 residues. The germline V gene encodes CDR1 LNHDA and CDR2 SQIVND (reference sequence). Complete variable domain (other parts from reference TRBV19 and TRBJ2-3): DGGITQSPKYLFRKEGQNVTLSCEQNLNHDAMYWYRQDPGQGLRLIYYSQIVNDFQKGDIAEGYSVSREKKESFPLTVTSAQKNPTAFYLCASGSGPGDTQYFGPGTRLTVL.

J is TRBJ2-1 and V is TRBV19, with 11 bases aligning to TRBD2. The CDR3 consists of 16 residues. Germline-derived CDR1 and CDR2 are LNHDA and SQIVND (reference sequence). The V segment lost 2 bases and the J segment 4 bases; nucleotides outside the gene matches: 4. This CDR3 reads CASSITLAGVYNEQFF. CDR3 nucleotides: TGTGCCAGTAGTATAACACTAGCGGGGGTATACAATGAGCAGTTCTTC.

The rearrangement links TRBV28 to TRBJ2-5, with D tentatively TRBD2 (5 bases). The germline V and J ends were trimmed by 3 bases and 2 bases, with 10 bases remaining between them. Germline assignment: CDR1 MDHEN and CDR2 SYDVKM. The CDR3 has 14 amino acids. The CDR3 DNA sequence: TGTGCCAGCAGTTTTGTGGGAGCTCAAGAGACCCAGTACTTC. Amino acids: CASSFVGAQETQYF. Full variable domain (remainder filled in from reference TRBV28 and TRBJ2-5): DVKVTQSSRYLVKRTGEKVFLECVQDMDHENMFWYRQDPGLGLRLIYFSYDVKMKEKGDIPEGYSVSREKKERFSLILESASTNQTSMYLCASSFVGAQETQYFGPGTRLLVL.

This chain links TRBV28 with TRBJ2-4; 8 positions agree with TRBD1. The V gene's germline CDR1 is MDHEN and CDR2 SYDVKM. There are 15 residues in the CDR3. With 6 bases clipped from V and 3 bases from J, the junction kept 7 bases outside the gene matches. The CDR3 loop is CASRSQGAHKNIQYF. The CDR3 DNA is TGTGCCAGCAGATCCCAGGGGGCCCACAAAAACATTCAGTACTTC.

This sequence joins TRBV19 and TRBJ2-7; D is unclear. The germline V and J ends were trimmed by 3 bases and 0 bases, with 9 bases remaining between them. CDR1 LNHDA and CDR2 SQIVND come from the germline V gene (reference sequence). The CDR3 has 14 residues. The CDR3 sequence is CASSIGPASYEQYF. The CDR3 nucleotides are TGTGCCAGTAGTATTGGGCCTGCCTCCTACGAGCAGTACTTC.

CDR3 loop: CASSLELISYNEQFF. In DNA form, the CDR3 reads TGTGCCAGCTCCCTTGAGCTGATCTCTTACAATGAGCAGTTCTTC. The V and J genes are TRBV2 and TRBJ2-1; D call uncertain. Trimming took off 8 bases at V and 4 bases at J, with 18 bases between the two ends. CDR3 length: 15 residues. CDR1 and CDR2 from the germline V gene are SNHLY and FYNNEI. Drawing the rest from reference TRBV2 and TRBJ2-1, the complete variable domain is EPEVTQTPSHQVTQMGQEVILRCVPISNHLYFYWYRQILGQKVEFLVSFYNNEISEKSEIFDDQFSVERPDGSNFTLKIRSTKLEDSAMYFCASSLELISYNEQFFGPGTRLTVL.